This is a list of T cell receptor beta chains from one sample in a study of blood T cell repertoires in COVID-19. Repertoires were generated with immunoSEQ multiplex PCR, while TCRdb's copy carries only in-frame clones and drops some. The table shows fewer than 400,000 clones, with around 90% occurring only once. Specimen: PBMCs or T cells enriched from blood (not recorded which). The receptors were sampled from a woman under 30 who had recovered from COVID-19. Both conserved end residues are part of each CDR3. Each record gives: D gene, clone size, J gene, V gene, CDR3 protein, CDR3 DNA. D genes are given only for firm matches. Some rows mark clone size as missing; the rest say once, few, many or name a class of expanded clone.

>.|.|TRBJ2-7|TRBV7-9
CASSLQGHSYEQYF
TGTGCCAGCAGCCTACAGGGACACAGCTACGAGCAGTACTTC
>.|.|TRBJ1-1|TRBV7-2
CASSLEGITRPEAFF
TGTGCCAGCAGCTTAGAGGGGATTACTCGACCTGAAGCTTTCTTT
>.|.|TRBJ1-2|TRBV5-1
CASSPPLGPGDGYTF
TGCGCCAGCAGCCCCCCGCTGGGTCCGGGGGACGGCTACACCTTC
>.|.|TRBJ2-7|TRBV19
CASSPVEGLSGEQYF
TGTGCCAGTAGTCCGGTCGAGGGCCTAAGTGGCGAGCAGTACTTC
>.|.|TRBJ2-1|TRBV11-2
CASSLAGWVYGEQFF
TGTGCCAGCAGCTTAGCAGGGTGGGTCTACGGTGAGCAGTTCTTC
>TRBD1|few|TRBJ1-5|TRBV4-1
CASSQGVGGQDHQPQHF
TGCGCCAGCAGCCAAGGAGTTGGGGGACAGGATCATCAGCCCCAGCATTTT
>.|.|TRBJ2-3|TRBV7-2
CASSLGPRAHDGRYF
TGTGCCAGCAGCTTAGGACCTAGAGCCCACGACGGTCGGTATTTT
>.|.|TRBJ2-1|TRBV30
CAGEPGSYNEQFF
TGTGCCGGAGAACCTGGGTCCTACAATGAGCAGTTCTTC
>TRBD2|.|TRBJ2-5|TRBV6-5
CASSYSPAGGQETQYF
TGTGCCAGCAGTTACTCGCCAGCGGGGGGACAAGAGACCCAGTACTTC
>.|few|TRBJ2-6|TRBV4-3
CASSQDGHSGANVLTF
TGCGCCAGCAGCCAAGATGGGCACTCTGGGGCCAACGTCCTGACTTTC
>.|.|TRBJ1-4|TRBV28
CASSLGRGAEKLFF
TGTGCCAGCAGTTTAGGACGGGGGGCGGAAAAACTGTTTTTT
>TRBD2|once|TRBJ2-7|TRBV11-3
CASSPGGASGRIYEQYF
TGTGCCAGCAGCCCGGGGGGGGCTAGCGGGAGAATTTACGAGCAGTACTTC
>.|.|TRBJ1-3|TRBV5-3
CARSQFHLDGNSGNTIYF
TGTGCCAGAAGTCAATTTCATTTGGACGGGAACTCTGGAAACACCATATATTTT
>TRBD1|.|TRBJ1-1|TRBV27
CASSLQGALTEAFF
TGTGCCAGCAGTCTACAGGGGGCGTTGACTGAAGCTTTCTTT
>TRBD2|.|TRBJ2-1|TRBV3-1/TRBV3-2
CASSQGGASGIEQFF
TGTGCCAGCAGCCAAGGGGGGGCTAGCGGGATAGAGCAGTTCTTC
>TRBD1|few|TRBJ1-4|TRBV5-1
CASSITGGGEKLFF
TGCGCCAGCAGCATCACAGGGGGTGGCGAAAAACTGTTTTTT
>TRBD1|.|TRBJ1-6|TRBV18
CASSKNRDRVYSNSPLHF
TGTGCCAGCTCCAAGAACCGGGACAGGGTCTATTCTAATTCACCCCTCCACTTT
>TRBD1|.|TRBJ1-5|TRBV27
CASSHKQGAGDQPQHF
TGTGCCAGCAGTCACAAACAGGGGGCGGGGGATCAGCCCCAGCATTTT
>TRBD2|once|TRBJ2-2|TRBV27
CASSAGLVVNGELFF
TGTGCCAGCAGTGCGGGACTAGTTGTTAACGGGGAGCTGTTTTTT
>.|.|TRBJ2-1|TRBV5-6
CASSSDRYEQFF
TGTGCCAGCAGCTCAGACAGGTATGAGCAGTTCTTC
>.|few|TRBJ1-2|TRBV20-1
CSARRGYGYTF
TGCAGTGCTAGACGGGGCTATGGCTACACCTTC
>TRBD2|.|TRBJ2-7|TRBV7-8
CASSLRGASGSYEQYF
TGTGCCAGCAGCCTCAGAGGGGCTAGCGGATCCTACGAGCAGTACTTC
>.|.|TRBJ1-1|TRBV30
CAWMLGASTEAFF
TGTGCCTGGATGTTGGGGGCGTCCACTGAAGCTTTCTTT
>.|few|TRBJ1-4|TRBV3-1/TRBV3-2
CASSPKYRGEKLFF
TGTGCCAGCAGCCCCAAATACCGAGGTGAAAAACTGTTTTTT
>.|.|TRBJ2-5|TRBV9
CASSARLGQPLAETQYF
TGTGCCAGCAGCGCCCGACTTGGACAGCCACTTGCAGAGACCCAGTACTTC
>TRBD2|.|TRBJ2-3|TRBV14
CASSRQVGRGGDTQYF
TGTGCCAGCAGCCGGCAAGTGGGACGGGGAGGGGATACGCAGTATTTT
>TRBD1|.|TRBJ1-4|TRBV7-2
CASSSPGTGQIKLFF
TGTGCCAGCAGCTCCCCCGGGACAGGGCAAATTAAACTGTTTTTT
>.|.|TRBJ2-2|TRBV7-9
CASSYDLGAWGTGELFF
TGTGCCAGCAGCTATGACCTAGGGGCTTGGGGCACCGGGGAGCTGTTTTTT
>TRBD2|.|TRBJ2-3|TRBV5-4
CASSLAGLDTQYF
TGTGCCAGCAGTCTAGCGGGTTTGGATACGCAGTATTTT
>.|.|TRBJ2-7|TRBV5-5
CASSSAGGRAHEQYF
TGTGCCAGCAGCTCGGCTGGGGGCAGGGCCCACGAGCAGTACTTC
>.|.|TRBJ2-1|TRBV9
CASSTASASYNEQFF
TGTGCCAGCAGCACCGCTAGCGCCTCCTACAATGAGCAGTTCTTC
>TRBD1|.|TRBJ2-7|TRBV5-1
CASSLGGTGGSYEQYF
TGCGCCAGCAGCTTGGGTGGGACAGGGGGAAGCTACGAGCAGTACTTC
>.|.|TRBJ1-4|TRBV5-1
CASPQQGRGEKLFF
TGCGCCAGCCCTCAGCAGGGGCGCGGGGAAAAACTGTTTTTT
>TRBD1|.|TRBJ2-3|TRBV28
CASSGRDRGVTDTQYF
TGTGCCAGCAGTGGCCGGGACAGGGGCGTCACAGATACGCAGTATTTT
>TRBD1|.|TRBJ1-4|TRBV4-1
CASSHWTGGPNEKLFF
TGCGCCAGCAGCCACTGGACAGGCGGACCCAATGAAAAACTGTTTTTT
>.|.|TRBJ2-2|TRBV19
CASSIDVRRVNTGELFF
TGTGCCAGTAGTATAGACGTCCGCAGGGTGAACACCGGGGAGCTGTTTTTT
>TRBD1|.|TRBJ1-1|TRBV5-1
CASSLAYRGIENTEAFF
TGCGCCAGCAGCTTGGCCTACAGGGGAATCGAGAACACTGAAGCTTTCTTT
>.|.|TRBJ1-2|TRBV7-2
CASSFSGANYGYTF
TGTGCCAGCAGCTTTTCAGGGGCTAACTATGGCTACACCTTC
>TRBD1|.|TRBJ1-4|TRBV29-1
CSAQGAGKEKLFF
TGCAGCGCTCAGGGGGCTGGCAAGGAAAAACTGTTTTTT
>TRBD1|.|TRBJ1-2|TRBV7-2
CASSLTLQTGGGYGYTF
TGTGCCAGCAGCTTAACCCTACAGACAGGGGGCGGGTATGGCTACACCTTC
>.|.|TRBJ1-1|TRBV7-9
CASSARRDTEAFF
TGTGCCAGCAGCGCCAGGCGGGACACTGAAGCTTTCTTT
>.|.|TRBJ1-1|TRBV7-9
CASSSGQTEAFF
TGTGCCAGCAGCTCGGGACAAACCGAAGCTTTCTTT
>TRBD1|.|TRBJ2-3|TRBV7-9
CASSPTISPGQLTDTQYF
TGTGCCAGCAGCCCGACCATTTCGCCGGGACAGCTCACAGATACGCAGTATTTT
>TRBD1|.|TRBJ2-4|TRBV6-2/TRBV6-3
CASSYDRGLGNIQYF
TGTGCCAGCAGTTACGACAGGGGGCTTGGAAACATTCAGTACTTC
>TRBD1|.|TRBJ2-2|TRBV15
CATSRRQGETGELFF
TGTGCCACCAGCAGACGACAGGGGGAAACCGGGGAGCTGTTTTTT
>.|.|TRBJ2-7|TRBV5-4
CASSRTSSYEQYF
TGTGCCAGCAGCCGTACTAGCTCCTACGAGCAGTACTTC
>.|.|TRBJ1-5|TRBV7-8
CASSHTGNQPQHF
TGTGCCAGCAGTCACACAGGCAATCAGCCCCAGCATTTT
>TRBD1|.|TRBJ1-5|TRBV6-5
CASSTGQGGQPQHF
TGTGCCAGCAGTACCGGACAGGGCGGACAGCCCCAGCATTTT
>TRBD2|.|TRBJ2-3|TRBV6-5
CASSRTSTDTQYF
TGTGCCAGCAGTCGGACTAGTACGGATACGCAGTATTTT
>.|.|TRBJ2-3|TRBV28
CASSLSDRRTDTQYF
TGTGCCAGCAGTTTATCGGACAGACGCACAGATACGCAGTATTTT
>.|.|TRBJ1-2|TRBV21-1
CASSIRGRQKPNYGYTF
TGTGCCAGCAGTATCAGAGGGCGGCAGAAGCCTAACTATGGCTACACCTTC
>TRBD2|.|TRBJ2-1|TRBV11-2
CASSALAGTYNEQFF
TGTGCCAGCAGCGCCCTAGCGGGAACCTACAATGAGCAGTTCTTC
>.|.|TRBJ1-2|TRBV11-2
CASSEEGYYGYTF
TGTGCCAGCAGCGAAGAGGGCTATTATGGCTACACCTTC
>TRBD1|.|TRBJ2-2|TRBV7-7
CASSPRTGDGVGELFF
TGTGCCAGCAGCCCGAGGACAGGGGATGGGGTCGGGGAGCTGTTTTTT
>.|.|TRBJ2-7|TRBV5-6
CASSLISSEQYF
TGTGCCAGCAGCTTGATTAGCAGCGAGCAGTACTTC
>.|.|TRBJ2-3|TRBV5-6
CASSHSWRAARGDTQYF
TGTGCCAGCAGCCACTCGTGGAGAGCAGCCCGGGGAGATACGCAGTATTTT
>TRBD1|.|TRBJ1-2|TRBV10-1
CASSESLAGGVCGYTF
TGCGCCAGCAGTGAGTCGCTGGCAGGGGGCGTCTGTGGCTACACCTTC
>.|.|TRBJ1-5|TRBV24-1
CATSGDIYSNQPQHF
TGTGCCACCAGCGGGGACATTTATAGCAATCAGCCCCAGCATTTT
>TRBD2|.|TRBJ2-5|TRBV27
CASSPGLAGGWETQYF
TGTGCCAGCAGTCCGGGACTAGCGGGGGGGTGGGAGACCCAGTACTTC